This T cell receptor (beta chain) came from a study of T cells after yellow fever vaccination. In TCRdb, the 5' RACE reads were re-called with MiXCR into one record per CDR3 protein. The sample lists about 310,000 distinct CDR3 sequences; more than 3% were seen once. CDR3 length: 13 residues. V was shortened by 3 bases and J by 7 bases, with 12 bases between the two germline ends. Germline V gene data show CDR1 as MNHNS and CDR2 as SASEGT. At least ten counts were recorded for this clonotype. The source material was PBMCs, sampled on the day of the yellow fever booster vaccination. The rearrangement uses TRBV6-1 and TRBJ1-2; possible D gene TRBD1, 6 bases. This receptor was taken from a man between 18 and 29 years old who received the YFV17D yellow fever vaccine. Here the CDR3 DNA reads TGTGCCAGCAGTGAGGTCCCGGGGGCTGGCTACACCTTC. Protein sequence: CASSEVPGAGYTF.